A single sample gave rise to the 17 T cell receptor beta chains below, sequenced in a study of radiotherapy plus CTLA-4 blockade in lung cancer listed by TCRdb under 2018. The library was prepared using the immunoSEQ multiplex PCR assay. Imported from immuneACCESS, the table was reduced by TCRdb to in-frame sequences with V and J called. These copies leave out some clones; in studies compared against another copy, an unresolved V gene accounts for under half, and the cause of the remainder is not known. The sample includes about 90,000 clones, with around 72% observed a single time. Of the sample, about 14% falls within the top ten clones. This material consisted of peripheral blood, taken from a patient treated with radiotherapy plus ipilimumab. These receptors came from a human donor with non-small cell lung cancer that progressed on radiotherapy plus ipilimumab.

The chain combines TRBV5-4 with TRBJ1-2, with D perhaps TRBD1 (5 bases). With 3 bases removed from V and 5 bases from J, the gap between germline ends came to 20 bases. Germline CDR1 reads SGHNT; CDR2 reads YYREEE (reference sequence). This CDR3 has 16 residues. The CDR3 DNA sequence: TGTGCCAGCAGCTGGGGGTTAGGGCTGAGGGCTTATGGCTACACCTTC. It is translated as CASSWGLGLRAYGYTF.

This chain uses TRBV25-1 with TRBJ1-1; 9 bases are a match to TRBD1. The CDR3 runs to 15 residues. After removal of 2 bases from V and 4 bases from J, the junction contained 5 bases not matched to a gene. Germline assignment: CDR1 MGHDK and CDR2 SYGVNS. The CDR3 DNA follows: TGTGCCAGCAGTGAAGCACAGGGGGCTCCCACTGAAGCTTTCTTT. Protein sequence: CASSEAQGAPTEAFF. Full variable domain (rest looked up from reference TRBV25-1 and TRBJ1-1): EADIYQTPRYLVIGTGKKITLECSQTMGHDKMYWYQQDPGMELHLIHYSYGVNSTEKGDLSSESTVSRIRTEHFPLTLESARPSHTSQYLCASSEAQGAPTEAFFGQGTRLTVV.

The rearrangement links TRBV2 to TRBJ2-1; D might be TRBD2 (6 bases). Trimming removed 7 bases at V and 9 bases at J, with 13 bases between. Per germline, CDR1 SNHLY and CDR2 FYNNEI. The CDR3 is made up of 12 amino acids. CDR3 in amino acids: CASTGTFGEQFF. Here the CDR3 DNA reads TGTGCCAGCACCGGGACTTTCGGTGAGCAGTTCTTC.

CDR3 region: CATAGIPTDTQYF. The CDR3 nucleotides are TGTGCCACCGCGGGGATTCCCACAGATACGCAGTATTTT. The V and J genes are TRBV2 and TRBJ2-3, with D perhaps TRBD2 (6 bases). Trimming stripped 10 bases from V and 2 bases from J, with 13 bases between. CDR1 and CDR2 from the germline V gene are SNHLY and FYNNEI. CDR3 length equals 13 residues.

The J gene is TRBJ1-2, the V gene TRBV5-1; D is ambiguous. This CDR3 has 13 amino acids. Between the trimmed V and J ends, which lost 0 bases and 2 bases, there was a span of 5 bases. Germline V gene lookup returns CDR1 SGHRS and CDR2 YFSETQ. DNA of the CDR3: TGCGCCAGCAGCTTGGTCAGGAACTATGGCTACACCTTC. It codes for CASSLVRNYGYTF.

V is TRBV7-9 and J is TRBJ2-5; TRBD2 agrees at 9 bases. CDR1 is SEHNR, CDR2 FQNEAQ, per germline (reference sequence). This CDR3 spans 19 amino acids. Trimming removed 8 bases from V and 1 base from J; junction bases left unmatched: 20. In nucleotides, the CDR3 is TGTGCCAGCTACGGTGTGGTAGCGGGAGAGGGGGTCCCCCAAGAGACCCAGTACTTC. It translates to CASYGVVAGEGVPQETQYF.

V and J are TRBV4-1 and TRBJ2-7, with D possibly being TRBD2 (5 bases). V shed 0 bases and J shed 4 bases, with 7 bases lying between them. The CDR3 has 13 residues. Germline V CDR1 and CDR2: MGHRA, YSYEKL. Written as DNA, the CDR3 is TGCGCCAGCAGCCAAGAGAGAGGGTACGAGCAGTACTTC. Its protein product is CASSQERGYEQYF.

J is TRBJ1-4 and V is TRBV5-1, with D perhaps TRBD1 (6 bases). V lost 4 bases, J lost 1 base, and 17 bases lay in between. CDR1 is SGHRS and CDR2 is YFSETQ in the germline V gene. The CDR3 totals 17 residues. The CDR3 nucleotides read TGCGCCAGCAGCGGGAACTCGGGGGCCGGAACTAATGAAAAACTGTTTTTT. It encodes CASSGNSGAGTNEKLFF.

The chain employs TRBV29-1 and TRBJ2-1; 8 bases agree with TRBD2. From germline, CDR1 is SQVTM and CDR2 ANQGSEA. The CDR3 is 14 amino acids. V lost 7 bases, J lost 6 bases, and 11 bases stayed unmatched. The chain's CDR3 is CSARSLAGTNEQFF. The DNA of the CDR3 is TGCAGCGCCCGAAGTCTAGCGGGCACCAATGAGCAGTTCTTC.

CDR3 sequence: CASSTPSRAHYGYTF. The CDR3 DNA reads as TGTGCCAGCAGCACCCCCTCGAGGGCCCACTATGGCTACACCTTC. The chain combines TRBV28 with TRBJ1-2; no firm D call. The CDR3 contains 15 residues. Germline CDR1 is MDHEN and CDR2 is SYDVKM. V lost 6 bases to trimming and J lost 3 bases, with 17 bases between them.

This chain connects TRBV5-1 to TRBJ2-4; perhaps TRBD1 as D (5 bases). Germline V gene sequence: CDR1 SGHRS, CDR2 YFSETQ. Deletions cut 0 bases from V and 1 base from J, with 5 bases between. The CDR3 is 14 amino acids. The CDR3: CASSLGQAKNIQYF. The CDR3 DNA follows: TGCGCCAGCAGCTTGGGACAGGCCAAAAACATTCAGTACTTC.

The chain employs TRBV21-1 and TRBJ2-1; TRBD2, the table's D call, was not compared with the DNA. TRBV21-1 represents a pseudogene. The CDR3 runs 13 residues. CDR3 nucleotides: TGTGCCAGCACCCCCACCGGGGTCAGGGAGCAGTTCTTC. It translates to CASTPTGVREQFF.

The chain employs TRBV28 and TRBJ1-1; the D is unclear. V dropped 3 bases and J dropped 1 base, with 15 bases sitting between them. This CDR3 has 16 residues. Germline loops: CDR1 MDHEN, CDR2 SYDVKM. The DNA of the CDR3 is TGTGCCAGCAGTTTCAGCCGACGAACTGCGAACACTGAAGCTTTCTTT. This sequence encodes CASSFSRRTANTEAFF.

This chain links TRBV28 with TRBJ1-2; 7 bases line up with TRBD1. The junction had 7 bases not matched to a gene; V was cut back by 2 bases and J by 7 bases. The germline CDR1 and CDR2 sequences are MDHEN and SYDVKM. The CDR3 runs to 14 residues. CDR3: CASSLITGEVGYTF. The DNA of the CDR3 is TGTGCCAGCAGTTTAATAACAGGGGAGGTTGGCTACACCTTC.

This clone was seen a single time. V is TRBV6-1 and J is TRBJ2-1; 11 nucleotides agree with TRBD2. V shed 3 bases and J 0 bases; nucleotides not matched to a gene: 10. This CDR3 has 19 residues. Germline V gives CDR1 MNHNS, CDR2 SASEGT. The CDR3, as DNA: TGTGCCAGCAGTGACCCGCCTGAGGGACTAGCGGCCTCCTACAATGAGCAGTTCTTC. Its protein is CASSDPPEGLAASYNEQFF.

The chain employs TRBV28 and TRBJ2-4; tentatively, D is TRBD2 (5 bases). The germline V gene encodes CDR1 MDHEN and CDR2 SYDVKM. V was cut by 5 bases and J by 1 base, with 9 bases left in between. The CDR3 loop spans 14 amino acids. The CDR3 nucleotides read TGTGCCAGCAGTCCCGGCGGGGCCAAAAACATTCAGTACTTC. The encoded protein is CASSPGGAKNIQYF.

V gene TRBV13 combines with J gene TRBJ1-1, with 8 bases aligning to TRBD1. The CDR3 contains 15 residues. The ends lost 3 bases at V and 1 base at J; junction bases unmatched: 4. Germline V gene data show CDR1 as PRHDT and CDR2 as FYEKMQ (reference sequence). The CDR3: CASSLDRAPNTEAFF. The CDR3 nucleotides are TGTGCCAGCAGCTTGGACAGGGCTCCGAACACTGAAGCTTTCTTT.